The sequence of this TCR beta chain was determined in a study of Graves' ophthalmopathy and Graves' hyperthyroidism. With respect to this clonotype: This CDR3 fails to terminate in the conserved phenylalanine or tryptophan, so it likely reflects a read error.

Germline V gene sequence: CDR1 SEHNR, CDR2 FQNEAQ (reference sequence). V lost 5 bases and J lost 1, with 11 bases in between. CDR3 length equals 14 residues. Amplification targeted the TCR beta CDR3 regions, with RNA transcripts as the source material. HTBI primers served in a first-round RT-PCR, which a second-round multiplex PCR followed. TCRdb re-called the multiplex PCR reads with MiXCR, one entry per CDR3 protein. The table lists around 1,000,000 distinct CDR3 sequences, about two fifths of them singletons, with over 8.5% in the top ten. The V call is TRBV7-9, the J call TRBJ2-5; D gene unclear. This clonotype was sampled from an adult man with Graves' hyperthyroidism. The specimen sequenced was peripheral blood or thyroid tissue (not recorded which). This CDR3 is CASSHVLAQETQYV. CDR3 in DNA: TGTGCCAGCAGCCATGTTTTAGCCCAAGAGACCCAGTACGTC.